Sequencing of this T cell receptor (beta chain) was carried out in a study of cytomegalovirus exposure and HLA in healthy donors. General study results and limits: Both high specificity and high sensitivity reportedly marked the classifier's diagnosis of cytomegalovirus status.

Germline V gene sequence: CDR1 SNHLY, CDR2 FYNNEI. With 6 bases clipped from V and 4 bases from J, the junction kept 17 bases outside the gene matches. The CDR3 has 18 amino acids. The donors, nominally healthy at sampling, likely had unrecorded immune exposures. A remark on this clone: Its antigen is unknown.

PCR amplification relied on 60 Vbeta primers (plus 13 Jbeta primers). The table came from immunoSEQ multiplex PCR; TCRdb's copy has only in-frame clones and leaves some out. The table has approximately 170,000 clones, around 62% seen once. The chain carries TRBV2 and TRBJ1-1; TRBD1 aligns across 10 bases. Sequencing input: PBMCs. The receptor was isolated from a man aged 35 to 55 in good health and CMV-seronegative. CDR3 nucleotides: TGTGCCAGCAGCGGCAGGGACAGGGGCCGTCCCGAGAGCACTGAAGCTTTCTTT. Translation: CASSGRDRGRPESTEAFF.